The 26 T cell receptor beta chains below all came from one sample that was sequenced in a study of technical replicates of blood from several donors. The repertoire was sequenced with immunoSEQ multiplex PCR; TCRdb's copy has only in-frame clones and lacks some. The top ten clones hold around 10% of a sample with approximately 15,000 clones, 85% of them seen once. Sequenced: PBMCs. All receptors come from a human donor in good health.

The chain recombines TRBV28 with TRBJ1-1; D not certain. V was shortened by 5 bases and J by 1 base, with 17 bases between the two germline ends. Germline lookup yields CDR1 MDHEN and CDR2 SYDVKM. The CDR3 has 16 residues. The CDR3 reads CASSTPLGRENTEAFF. The CDR3 DNA reads as TGTGCCAGCAGTACCCCCCTCGGACGGGAGAACACTGAAGCTTTCTTT.

The CDR3 spells CAWSSGLAAGELFF. The CDR3 nucleotides are TGTGCCTGGAGTTCCGGGCTAGCGGCCGGGGAGCTGTTTTTT. This chain connects TRBV30 to TRBJ2-2, with TRBD2 identical over 7 bases. The CDR3 has 14 amino acids. V dropped 2 bases and J dropped 6; count of bases not matched to a gene: 6. The germline V gene encodes CDR1 GTSNPN and CDR2 SVGIG (reference sequence). Drawing the rest from reference TRBV30 and TRBJ2-2, the complete variable domain is SQTIHQWPATLVQPVGSPLSLECTVEGTSNPNLYWYRQAAGRGLQLLFYSVGIGQISSEVPQNLSASRPQDRQFILSSKKLLLSDSGFYLCAWSSGLAAGELFFGEGSRLTVL.

V is TRBV14 and J is TRBJ2-1, with 13 bases identical to TRBD2. Germline CDR1 reads SGHDN; CDR2 reads FVKESK. V trimming: 1 base; J trimming: 0 bases; junction bases outside the gene matches: 3. This CDR3 comprises 18 residues. This CDR3 reads CASSQGGLAGSSYNEQFF. In DNA, the CDR3 is TGTGCCAGCAGCCAAGGGGGACTAGCGGGAAGCTCCTACAATGAGCAGTTCTTC.

The chain employs TRBV6-1 and TRBJ1-2; D is possibly TRBD1 (5 bases). This CDR3 spans 17 amino acids. V shed 0 bases and J shed 6 bases, with 20 bases lying between them. CDR1 MNHNS and CDR2 SASEGT come from the germline V gene. CDR3 region: CASSEALGQGNMNGYTF. Written as DNA, the CDR3 is TGTGCCAGCAGTGAAGCGTTGGGCCAGGGAAATATGAATGGCTACACCTTC.

V and J are TRBV27 and TRBJ2-1; 8 positions agree with TRBD2. Germline V gene sequence: CDR1 MNHEY, CDR2 SMNVEV (reference sequence). The CDR3 is made up of 16 amino acids. The V gene end was trimmed by 2 bases and the J gene end by 3 bases; junction bases not matched to a gene: 6. The CDR3 is CASSLTPSGYYNEQFF. Here the CDR3 DNA reads TGTGCCAGCAGTTTAACCCCTAGCGGGTACTACAATGAGCAGTTCTTC.

This clone was found a few times. V and J are TRBV6-1 and TRBJ1-2; 8 bases fit TRBD1. Germline CDR1 reads MNHNS; CDR2 reads SASEGT. The V gene end was trimmed by 10 bases and the J gene end by 8 bases; junction bases not matched to a gene: 9. The CDR3 length is 12 residues. The CDR3 region is CAIDGQGRGYTF. The DNA for the CDR3 is TGTGCCATCGATGGACAGGGTAGGGGCTACACCTTC.

This chain connects TRBV2 to TRBJ2-1; TRBD1 matches at 9 bases. Germline trimming cut 1 base from V and 7 bases from J; bases unmatched to any gene: 5. Germline values: CDR1 SNHLY, CDR2 FYNNEI. The CDR3 length is 15 residues. The CDR3 sequence is CASSEVGTGWNEQFF. In nucleotides, the CDR3 is TGTGCCAGCAGTGAAGTGGGGACAGGGTGGAATGAGCAGTTCTTC.

J is TRBJ2-7 and V is TRBV19; perhaps TRBD2 as D (6 bases). The CDR3 sequence is 13 residues long. CDR1 is LNHDA and CDR2 is SQIVND in the germline V gene (reference sequence). Trimming shortened V by 5 bases and J by 7 bases, and 15 bases separated the two germline ends. The chain's CDR3 is CASSATSSREQYF. For the CDR3, the DNA is TGTGCCAGTAGTGCGACTAGTTCGCGAGAGCAGTACTTC.

The rearrangement links TRBV4-2 to TRBJ2-6; a possible D gene is TRBD1 (5 bases). There are 17 residues in the CDR3. Germline V lookup: CDR1 LGHNA, CDR2 YNFKEQ. V dropped 0 bases and J dropped 0 bases, with 9 bases sitting between them. The CDR3 reads CASSQDTGPSGANVLTF. CDR3 DNA: TGTGCCAGCAGCCAAGATACAGGCCCCTCTGGGGCCAACGTCCTGACTTTC.

The J gene is TRBJ2-4, the V gene TRBV18; 8 nucleotides match TRBD1. Per the germline V gene, CDR1 is KGHSH and CDR2 is LQKENI. V gave up 0 bases and J gave up 1 base; unmatched junction bases: 5. This CDR3 spans 17 amino acids. The chain's CDR3 is CASSPPAGGMAKNIQYF. For the CDR3, the DNA is TGTGCCAGCTCACCACCCGCAGGGGGCATGGCCAAAAACATTCAGTACTTC.

The rearrangement links TRBV7-9 to TRBJ2-7; D is ambiguous. Trimming shortened V by 1 base and J by 0 bases, and 7 bases separated the two germline ends. Germline CDR1 SEHNR, CDR2 FQNEAQ (reference sequence). This CDR3 is 14 amino acids long. The CDR3 bases are TGTGCCAGCAGCTTAGGACTGAGCTCCTACGAGCAGTACTTC. It codes for CASSLGLSSYEQYF.

This chain uses TRBV18 with TRBJ1-1, with 7 bases matching TRBD1. The CDR3 runs 16 residues. V shed 3 bases, J shed 3 bases, and the junction held 10 bases outside the gene matches. Germline V lookup: CDR1 KGHSH, CDR2 LQKENI. CDR3 amino acids: CASSPATGMIDTEAFF. As DNA, the CDR3 is TGTGCCAGCTCACCCGCGACAGGGATGATAGACACTGAAGCTTTCTTT.

The V gene is TRBV7-2, the J gene TRBJ2-1; 11 bases align to TRBD2. CDR1 is SGHTA and CDR2 is FQGNSA in the germline V gene. CDR3 length equals 14 residues. Germline trimming cut 8 bases from V and 4 bases from J; bases unmatched to any gene: 4. CDR3 loop: CASRGLAEYNEQFF. The CDR3, as DNA: TGTGCCAGCCGGGGACTAGCGGAGTACAATGAGCAGTTCTTC.

The genes are TRBV11-2 and TRBJ2-2; tentatively, D is TRBD2 (6 bases). Germline lookup yields CDR1 SGHAT and CDR2 FQNNGV. CDR3 length: 14 amino acids. Trimming left V 6 bases short and J 8 bases short, with 16 bases between. The CDR3 nucleotides read TGTGCCAGCAGGACCCTGGGGGGTGGTGGGGAGCTGTTTTTT. Translating gives CASRTLGGGGELFF. Looking up the rest from reference TRBV11-2 and TRBJ2-2 gives the full variable domain: EAGVAQSPRYKIIEKRQSVAFWCNPISGHATLYWYQQILGQGPKLLIQFQNNGVVDDSQLPKDRFSAERLKGVDSTLKIQPAKLEDSAVYLCASRTLGGGGELFFGEGSRLTVL.

The rearrangement uses TRBV5-1 and TRBJ2-7; 7 bases agree with TRBD1. CDR1 is SGHRS and CDR2 is YFSETQ in the germline V gene. CDR3 size: 14 residues. Germline trimming cut 4 bases from V and 6 bases from J; bases unmatched to any gene: 10. The CDR3 reads CASSRGQSNSEQYF. CDR3 nucleotides: TGCGCCAGCAGCCGGGGACAGTCGAACTCCGAGCAGTACTTC. Using reference TRBV5-1 and TRBJ2-7 for the parts outside the CDR3, the full variable domain is KAGVTQTPRYLIKTRGQQVTLSCSPISGHRSVSWYQQTPGQGLQFLFEYFSETQRNKGNFPGRFSGRQFSNSRSEMNVSTLELGDSALYLCASSRGQSNSEQYFGPGTRLTVT.

CDR3 loop: CASTSGEGGLGPYGYTF. CDR3 nucleotide sequence: TGCGCCAGCACCAGTGGGGAGGGGGGCCTGGGGCCCTATGGCTACACCTTC. This sequence joins TRBV10-1 and TRBJ1-2, with TRBD1 as a possible D gene (6 bases). Trimming removed 7 bases from V and 4 bases from J, with 25 bases in between. The CDR3 extends over 17 amino acids. CDR1 and CDR2 from the germline V gene are WNHNN and SYGVQD (reference sequence).

In the case of this clone: The junction does not match germline at one end; this may be a read error. The chain employs TRBV30 and TRBJ2-3, with 8 nucleotides matching TRBD2. This CDR3 has 13 residues. Germline V gene data show CDR1 as GTSNPN and CDR2 as SVGIG (reference sequence). The CDR3 coding sequence is TGTGCCTCGAGTAGCGGGGGCACAGATACGCAGTATTTT. This translates into CASSSGGTDTQYF.

V usage is TRBV6-5 and J usage is TRBJ2-5; a weak D match, TRBD2 (7 bases). CDR3 length equals 15 residues. V was shortened by 5 bases and J by 5 bases, with 18 bases between the two germline ends. The V gene's germline CDR1 is MNHEY and CDR2 SVGAGI. CDR3 sequence (DNA): TGTGCCAGCAGTCCCCTAGGGGGGGCGAGTGAGACCCAGTACTTC. Encoded protein: CASSPLGGASETQYF.

The chain joins TRBV2 to TRBJ2-1, with D possibly matching TRBD2 (5 bases). The CDR3 runs to 14 residues. Looked up from germline, CDR1 is SNHLY and CDR2 is FYNNEI. With 2 bases removed from V and 7 bases from J, the gap between germline ends came to 12 bases. CDR3 residues: CASSETVTMNEQFF. The CDR3 DNA sequence: TGTGCCAGCAGTGAAACTGTGACTATGAATGAGCAGTTCTTC.

This chain uses TRBV4-1 with TRBJ1-4; 10 bases map to TRBD1. Germline-derived CDR1 and CDR2 are MGHRA and YSYEKL. The CDR3 spans 16 residues. The trim removed 0 bases at V and 10 bases at J, leaving 8 bases unmatched. The CDR3 spells CASSQDLRQGAPKLFF. CDR3 bases: TGCGCCAGCAGCCAAGATCTCCGACAGGGGGCCCCAAAACTGTTTTTT.

The rearrangement uses TRBV2 and TRBJ1-2; D gene unclear. The V gene lost 1 base and the J gene lost 7 bases, with 10 bases spanning the gap. The CDR3 has 13 amino acids. Germline CDR1 is SNHLY and CDR2 is FYNNEI. CDR3 protein: CASSEDSRFGYTF. CDR3 DNA sequence: TGTGCCAGCAGTGAAGACAGTCGCTTTGGCTACACCTTC.

The chain is built from TRBV6-1 and TRBJ2-7, with unresolved D. Germline CDR1 and CDR2: MNHNS and SASEGT. Trimming shortened V by 5 bases and J by 3 bases, and 8 bases separated the two germline ends. There are 12 residues in the CDR3. CDR3 loop: CASSTRSYEQYF. The DNA for the CDR3 is TGTGCCAGCAGTACCCGGAGCTACGAGCAGTACTTC.

The chain employs TRBV19 and TRBJ1-1; tentative D call: TRBD1 (6 bases). Germline CDR1 reads LNHDA; CDR2 reads SQIVND (reference sequence). The CDR3 runs 14 residues. V was cut by 3 bases and J by 1 base, with 9 bases left in between. CDR3 nucleotides: TGTGCCAGTAGTATCGGACAGACGAACACTGAAGCTTTCTTT. Amino acids: CASSIGQTNTEAFF.

The V and J genes are TRBV5-8 and TRBJ1-5; 7 bases fit TRBD1. The CDR3 has 15 residues. Germline V lookup: CDR1 SGHTS, CDR2 YDEGEE. Unmatched junction bases numbered 5, after V lost 2 bases and J lost 3 bases. Here the CDR3 DNA reads TGTGCCAGCAGCTTTGAACAGGGGACCAATCAGCCCCAGCATTTT. This codes for CASSFEQGTNQPQHF.

The rearrangement joins TRBV7-9 to TRBJ1-2; unclear D gene. Trimming shortened V by 2 bases and J by 2 bases, and 9 bases separated the two germline ends. The CDR3 loop spans 14 amino acids. Looked up from germline, CDR1 is SEHNR and CDR2 is FQNEAQ (reference sequence). Written as DNA, the CDR3 is TGTGCCAGCAGCTTAAGTAGCCAAAACTATGGCTACACCTTC. Its protein product is CASSLSSQNYGYTF.

This clone was counted only a few times. The gene calls are TRBV6-5 and TRBJ1-1; 8 nucleotides match TRBD1. There are 16 residues in the CDR3. V gave up 0 bases and J gave up 0 bases; unmatched junction bases: 3. Germline CDR1 reads MNHEY; CDR2 reads SVGAGI. CDR3 sequence reads: CASSYSKGQVNTEAFF. The CDR3 DNA reads as TGTGCCAGCAGTTACTCGAAGGGACAGGTGAACACTGAAGCTTTCTTT.